This T cell receptor beta chain was documented in a study of blood T cells in healthy people across ages. Study-level background: About one barcoded beta molecule was captured per two T cells (by template switching).

V lost 0 bases and J lost 6; bases outside the gene matches: 5. CDR1 KGHSH and CDR2 LQKENI come from the germline V gene. The CDR3 has 15 amino acids. Whole-study results and caveats: Per-million-T-cell TCR beta diversity fell roughly linearly with age. More naive CD4+ cells and higher diversity were found in long-lived than in aged donors.

Sample donors were healthy Caucasian individuals that came from Russia, aged about 6 to 95. Then a second PCR, running roughly 7 to 11 cycles, was carried out with a sample-barcoded 5' primer and a J-beta primer mix. TCRdb reprocessed the 5' RACE reads with MiXCR, giving one entry per CDR3 protein. The sample includes 1.5 million to 1.8 million distinct CDR3 sequences, approximately 43% seen only once; the top ten take just over 4%. There are a few counts of this clonotype. What it binds is unknown. V usage is TRBV18 and J usage is TRBJ2-5, with TRBD1 identical over 9 bases. The sample consisted of blood. The clonotype comes from a woman younger than 35 in good health. CDR3 DNA: TGTGCCAGCTCACCACCGAGCAACAGGGGGCAGACCCAGTACTTC. This codes for CASSPPSNRGQTQYF.